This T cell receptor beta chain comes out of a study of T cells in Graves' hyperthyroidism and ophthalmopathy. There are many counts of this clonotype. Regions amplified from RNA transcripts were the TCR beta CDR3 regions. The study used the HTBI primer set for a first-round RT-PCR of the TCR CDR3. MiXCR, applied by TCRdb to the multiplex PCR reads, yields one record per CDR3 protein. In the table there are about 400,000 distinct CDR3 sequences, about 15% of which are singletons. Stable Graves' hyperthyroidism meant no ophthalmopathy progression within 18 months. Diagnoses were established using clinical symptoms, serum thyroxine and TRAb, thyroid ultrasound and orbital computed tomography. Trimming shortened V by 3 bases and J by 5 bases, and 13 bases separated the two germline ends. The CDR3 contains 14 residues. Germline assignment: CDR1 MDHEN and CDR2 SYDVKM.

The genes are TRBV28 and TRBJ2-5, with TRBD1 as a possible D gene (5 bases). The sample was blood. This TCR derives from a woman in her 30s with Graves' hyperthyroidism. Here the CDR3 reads CASSLGQVGETQYF. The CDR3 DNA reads TGTGCCAGCAGTTTGGGGCAGGTCGGGGAGACCCAGTACTTC.